These T cell receptor beta chains were read from a single sample in a study of graft-versus-host responses after intestinal transplantation. The antigens these receptors bind are not known. Some clones are missing from TCRdb's copy, which holds only in-frame ones; the method was immunoSEQ multiplex PCR. The profile covers 77,000 or so clones, with 94% appearing a single time and roughly 0.53% taken by the ten largest. The starting material was unstimulated CD8+ T cells sorted from spleen or lymph node cells, obtained before intestinal transplant. These receptors were obtained from a human donor who received an intestinal transplant. Both conserved end residues are part of each CDR3. Fields, in order: CDR3 DNA, CDR3 protein, CDR3 length, J gene, D gene, V gene, clone size. A D gene is named only where the DNA matches it firmly. Rows give clone size only sometimes, using once, few, many, or a class for an expanded clone.

TGTGCCATTCAGGACAGCCCCTTTTACGAGCAGTACTTC	CAIQDSPFYEQYF	13	TRBJ2-7	-	TRBV28	-
TGTGCCAGCAGTTCGGCGACGCGCTGGGATACGCAGTATTTT	CASSSATRWDTQYF	14	TRBJ2-3	-	TRBV28	-
TGTGCCACCTCCTCGGGCGACACTGAAGCTTTCTTT	CATSSGDTEAFF	12	TRBJ1-1	-	TRBV7-8	-
TGTGCCAGTAGTATGTTCGGGAACCCTGGAAACACCATATATTTT	CASSMFGNPGNTIYF	15	TRBJ1-3	-	TRBV19	-
TGTGCCAGCAGTTTAGCAGGGGGGTCTGAAGCTTTCTTT	CASSLAGGSEAFF	13	TRBJ1-1	TRBD1	TRBV27	-
TGTGCCAGCAGCTTTAAACCTAGCGGTTACTCCTACAATGAGCAGTTCTTC	CASSFKPSGYSYNEQFF	17	TRBJ2-1	TRBD2	TRBV7-9	-
TGTGCCACCAGCACGAATTCCCCGGGACAGGGAAACACCGGGGAGCTGTTTTTT	CATSTNSPGQGNTGELFF	18	TRBJ2-2	TRBD1	TRBV15	-
TGCGCCAGCAGTGATGGTACTGGAAACACCATATATTTT	CASSDGTGNTIYF	13	TRBJ1-3	-	TRBV10-1	few
TGCGCCAGCAGCCAAGGTCCGGGACAGGCCTATGGCTACACCTTC	CASSQGPGQAYGYTF	15	TRBJ1-2	TRBD1	TRBV4-1	-
TGTGCCTGGAGCCTATCTAGCTCCTACGAGCAGTACTTC	CAWSLSSSYEQYF	13	TRBJ2-7	-	TRBV30	-
TGTGCCTGGACTTTTTACGGGTTCTATGGCTACACCTTC	CAWTFYGFYGYTF	13	TRBJ1-2	-	TRBV30	-
TGTGCCAGCTCACCTGGGACAGGCCGCCACAATCAGCCCCAGCATTTT	CASSPGTGRHNQPQHF	16	TRBJ1-5	TRBD1	TRBV18	-
TGTGCCAGCAGGAAAGGACTAGCGGGAGGCTCCTACAATGAGCAGTTCTTC	CASRKGLAGGSYNEQFF	17	TRBJ2-1	TRBD2	TRBV2	-
TGTGCCAGCAGTCCCGGGACAGGGCGGGACAGTGAAAAACTGTTTTTT	CASSPGTGRDSEKLFF	16	TRBJ1-4	TRBD1	TRBV11-2	-
TGTGCCAGCAGTCCGGACAGCTATGGCTACACCTTC	CASSPDSYGYTF	12	TRBJ1-2	-	TRBV6-5	-